The clone carrying this TCR beta chain was observed a few times. As yet, its antigen is unknown. The data were taken from a study of T cell repertoires in cytomegalovirus infection. Study-level points and caveats: HLA-C-restricted CMV clonotypes gave the most frequent clonotype in two of eight donors. Identification of carriers of CMV plus the relevant HLA was performed using cumulative public TCR beta family frequency.

TCRdb itself ran the reads through MiXCR, one entry per CDR3 protein. Here the sample spans 85,000 to 120,000 distinct CDR3 sequences, about 15% being singletons. The material sequenced was PBMCs. The clonotype comes from a human donor in good health (CMV status not recorded). Some clones in this sample may be carry-over from other donors' samples.

CDR3 region: CASSPGGQGSRTEAFF. CDR3 DNA: TGTGCCAGCAGCCCCGGGGGACAGGGGAGTAGGACTGAAGCTTTCTTT. This rearrangement joins TRBV5-4 to TRBJ1-1, with 10 bases fitting TRBD1. Germline lookup yields CDR1 SGHNT and CDR2 YYREEE (reference sequence). V lost 4 bases and J lost 5; bases outside the gene matches: 11. The CDR3 sequence is 16 residues long.